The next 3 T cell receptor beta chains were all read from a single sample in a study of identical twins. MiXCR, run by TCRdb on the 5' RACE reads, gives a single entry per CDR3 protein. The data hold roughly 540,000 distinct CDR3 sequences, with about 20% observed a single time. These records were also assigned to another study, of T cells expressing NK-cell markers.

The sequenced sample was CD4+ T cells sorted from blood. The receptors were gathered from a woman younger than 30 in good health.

CDR3 amino acids: CASSGGQREFYNEQFF. Written as DNA, the CDR3 is TGTGCCAGCAGCGGAGGTCAGCGGGAGTTCTACAATGAGCAGTTCTTC. J is TRBJ2-1 and V is TRBV13, with 8 bases matching TRBD2. CDR1 is PRHDT and CDR2 is FYEKMQ in the germline V gene (reference sequence). The V and J ends lost 5 bases and 3 bases, in that order; junction bases with no gene match: 9. There are 16 residues in the CDR3.

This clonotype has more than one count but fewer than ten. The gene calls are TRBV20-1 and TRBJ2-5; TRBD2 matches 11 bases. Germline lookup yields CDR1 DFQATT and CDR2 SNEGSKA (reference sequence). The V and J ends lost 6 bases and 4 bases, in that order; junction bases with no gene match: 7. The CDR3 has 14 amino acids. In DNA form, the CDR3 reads TGCAGTGCCTTAGCGGGGGGGCAGCGAGAGACCCAGTACTTC. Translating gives CSALAGGQRETQYF.

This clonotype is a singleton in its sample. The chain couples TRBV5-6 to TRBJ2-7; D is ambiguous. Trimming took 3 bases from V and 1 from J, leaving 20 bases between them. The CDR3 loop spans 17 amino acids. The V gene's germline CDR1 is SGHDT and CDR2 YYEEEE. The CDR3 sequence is CASSSTVVTHLSYEQYF. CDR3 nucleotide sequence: TGTGCCAGCAGCTCCACGGTTGTGACCCACCTTTCCTACGAGCAGTACTTC.